The 27 T cell receptor beta chains in this list originate from one sample, sequenced in a study of T cell responses to AZD1222 COVID-19 vaccine. Repertoires were generated with immunoSEQ multiplex PCR, while TCRdb's copy carries only in-frame clones and drops some. This table has about 110,000 clones, around 93% appearing once. This specimen consisted of peripheral blood, obtained on day 0 of AZD1222 vaccination. Receptor source: an adult in good health.

The V gene is TRBV4-3, the J gene TRBJ1-4; maybe TRBD1 (6 bases). The CDR3 length is 15 residues. V lost 6 bases and J 7 bases, leaving 18 bases between the germline ends. The germline V gene has CDR1 LGHNA and CDR2 YSLEER. The CDR3 sequence is CASSTWGGGGEKLFF. In nucleotides, the CDR3 is TGCGCCAGCAGTACTTGGGGGGGAGGGGGTGAAAAACTGTTTTTT.

Remarks on this clone: This same CDR3 is encoded by further DNA sequences in the sample. V is TRBV18 and J is TRBJ1-1, with D perhaps matching TRBD1 (6 bases). Looked up from germline, CDR1 is KGHSH and CDR2 is LQKENI. V dropped 3 bases and J dropped 1 base, with 9 bases sitting between them. The CDR3 sequence is 14 residues long. CDR3 in DNA: TGTGCCAGCTCACCGGGACAACAGAACACTGAAGCTTTCTTT. Its translation: CASSPGQQNTEAFF.

The chain combines TRBV7-2 with TRBJ1-5; D unresolved. V lost 0 bases, J lost 0 bases, and 12 bases lay in between. In germline, CDR1 is SGHTA, CDR2 FQGNSA. CDR3 size: 17 residues. The CDR3 sequence: CASSLARSLYSNQPQHF. The CDR3 region has the DNA TGTGCCAGCAGCTTAGCGCGGTCGCTCTATAGCAATCAGCCCCAGCATTTT. Full variable domain (missing parts from reference TRBV7-2 and TRBJ1-5): GAGVSQSPSNKVTEKGKDVELRCDPISGHTALYWYRQSLGQGLEFLIYFQGNSAPDKSGLPSDRFSAERTGGSVSTLTIQRTQQEDSAVYLCASSLARSLYSNQPQHFGDGTRLSIL.

The J gene is TRBJ1-1, the V gene TRBV6-5; D remains unclear. Between the trimmed V and J ends, which lost 6 bases and 5 bases, there was a span of 13 bases. The CDR3 has 13 residues. Germline V gene sequence: CDR1 MNHEY, CDR2 SVGAGI. The CDR3 sequence: CASRPNGGTEAFF. CDR3 in DNA: TGTGCCAGCAGACCCAACGGAGGGACTGAAGCTTTCTTT.

The genes are TRBV29-1 and TRBJ1-4; TRBD1 is a possible D gene (6 bases). The CDR3 runs to 11 residues. V was cut by 7 bases and J by 7 bases, with 10 bases left in between. Per germline, CDR1 SQVTM and CDR2 ANQGSEA. CDR3 residues: CSGGGGEKLFF. The CDR3 DNA is TGCAGCGGAGGGGGGGGTGAAAAACTGTTTTTT.

The V and J genes are TRBV27 and TRBJ2-1; 8 positions match TRBD1. This CDR3 has 13 amino acids. Looked up from germline, CDR1 is MNHEY and CDR2 is SMNVEV (reference sequence). V dropped 6 bases and J dropped 2; count of bases not matched to a gene: 0. In nucleotides, the CDR3 is TGTGCCAGCAGGGACAGGGCCTACAATGAGCAGTTCTTC. It translates to CASRDRAYNEQFF.

This chain uses TRBV15 with TRBJ1-5; unclear D gene. Germline lookup yields CDR1 LNHNV and CDR2 YYDKDF (reference sequence). Between the trimmed V and J ends, which lost 2 bases and 3 bases, there was a span of 11 bases. This CDR3 comprises 15 residues. CDR3 nucleotides: TGTGCCACCAGCAGACAGTCGGGCCTCAATCAGCCCCAGCATTTT. It codes for CATSRQSGLNQPQHF.

The chain employs TRBV12-3 or TRBV12-4 and TRBJ2-7; D may match TRBD1 or TRBD2 (5 bases each). The CDR3 length is 13 residues. V lost 2 bases and J lost 7, with 12 bases in between. The CDR3 DNA is TGTGCCAGCAGTTTACGAGGGGCCGGGGAGCAGTACTTC. Encoded protein: CASSLRGAGEQYF.

This clone was recorded only once. The J gene is TRBJ2-1, the V gene TRBV12-3 or TRBV12-4, with D unresolved. This CDR3 spans 13 amino acids. V was pared by 3 bases and J by 6 bases, with 9 bases between. The CDR3 sequence: CASSLSGVNEQFF. CDR3 coding DNA: TGTGCCAGCAGTTTGTCTGGGGTCAATGAGCAGTTCTTC.

This clone has a single count. This sequence joins TRBV13 and TRBJ2-7, with TRBD2 matching 7 bases. Germline V gene data show CDR1 as PRHDT and CDR2 as FYEKMQ (reference sequence). The CDR3 is made up of 15 amino acids. V shed 5 bases, J shed 6 bases, and the junction held 13 bases outside the gene matches. CDR3 DNA sequence: TGTGCCAGCAGCCGAGGGCAGCGGGGTGGAAGCGAGCAGTACTTC. It specifies CASSRGQRGGSEQYF.

This chain uses TRBV7-6 with TRBJ1-5; 9 nucleotides agree with TRBD1. Germline CDR1 SGHVS, CDR2 FNYEAQ. The CDR3 covers 15 residues. V lost 5 bases, J lost 4 bases, and 6 bases stayed unmatched. In nucleotides, the CDR3 is TGTGCCAGCAGCCGGGGACAGGGTGAGAATCAGCCCCAGCATTTT. It encodes CASSRGQGENQPQHF. The entire variable domain, with the rest obtained from reference TRBV7-6 and TRBJ1-5, is as follows: GAGVSQSPRYKVTKRGQDVALRCDPISGHVSLYWYRQALGQGPEFLTYFNYEAQQDKSGLPNDRFSAERPEGSISTLTIQRTEQRDSAMYRCASSRGQGENQPQHFGDGTRLSIL.

This chain joins TRBV27 and TRBJ1-6, with D unclear. The CDR3 extends over 13 amino acids. V lost 3 bases to trimming and J lost 8 bases, with 8 bases between them. Germline CDR1 is MNHEY and CDR2 is SMNVEV (reference sequence). CDR3 amino acids: CASSFEADSPLHF. The CDR3, as DNA: TGTGCCAGCAGTTTTGAGGCAGATTCACCCCTCCACTTT.

The chain joins TRBV11-2 to TRBJ1-4; 12 positions agree with TRBD1. Germline V gives CDR1 SGHAT, CDR2 FQNNGV. The V segment lost 5 bases and the J segment 3 bases; nucleotides outside the gene matches: 4. This CDR3 is 16 amino acids long. The CDR3 sequence is CASSPGQGASNEKLFF. The DNA of the CDR3 is TGTGCCAGCAGCCCGGGACAGGGGGCATCTAATGAAAAACTGTTTTTT.

This sequence joins TRBV3-1 (or the pseudogene TRBV3-2) and TRBJ2-3, with D unresolved. Looked up from germline, CDR1 is LGHDT and CDR2 is YNNKEL (reference sequence). This CDR3 spans 12 amino acids. Trimming pared 0 bases from V and 7 bases from J, leaving 5 bases between. Written as DNA, the CDR3 is TGTGCCAGCAGCCAAGATCAACATACGCAGTATTTT. Its protein product is CASSQDQHTQYF.

The chain is built from TRBV7-2 and TRBJ2-1, with D perhaps TRBD2 (6 bases). This CDR3 spans 14 amino acids. V lost 4 bases to trimming and J lost 5 bases, with 12 bases between them. CDR1 is SGHTA, CDR2 FQGNSA, per germline. CDR3 sequence (DNA): TGTGCCAGCAGCTGGGGACTGTCGAACAATGAGCAGTTCTTC. Its translation is CASSWGLSNNEQFF.

The CDR3 region has the DNA TGTGCCAGTAGTCTCGTAGGGGGACACTATGGCTACACCTTC. The encoded protein is CASSLVGGHYGYTF. V gene TRBV19 combines with J gene TRBJ1-2, with a tentative D call TRBD1 (6 bases). The CDR3 is 14 amino acids. V lost 5 bases and J 3 bases, leaving 13 bases between the germline ends. The V gene's germline CDR1 is LNHDA and CDR2 SQIVND (reference sequence).

V gene TRBV2 combines with J gene TRBJ1-2, with TRBD1 matching over 8 bases. The germline gives CDR1 SNHLY, CDR2 FYNNEI. Trimming took 10 bases from V and 7 from J; bases not matched to a gene: 14. This CDR3 contains 14 residues. CDR3 coding DNA: TGTGCCACCCATCGTCTACAGGGGGGGTCTGGCTACACCTTC. This codes for CATHRLQGGSGYTF.

The V call is TRBV2, the J call TRBJ1-5; D is ambiguous. CDR3 length: 12 residues. From germline, CDR1 is SNHLY and CDR2 FYNNEI. V lost 2 bases and J lost 12, with 11 bases in between. The CDR3, as DNA: TGTGCCAGCAGTGAAACCCTAAGGCTCCAGCATTTT. Protein: CASSETLRLQHF.

The J gene is TRBJ1-2, the V gene TRBV6-5; 9 bases match TRBD1. Germline V gene data show CDR1 as MNHEY and CDR2 as SVGAGI. CDR3 length: 14 residues. J lost 8 bases, V lost 5 bases, and 9 bases had no gene match. The DNA for the CDR3 is TGTGCCAGCAGTCGCGAGGGACAGGGATTCGGCTACACCTTC. Translated, it gives CASSREGQGFGYTF.

The chain links TRBV9 to TRBJ2-3, with 12 bases lining up with TRBD2. This CDR3 comprises 18 residues. CDR1 is SGDLS and CDR2 is YYNGEE in the germline V gene. V shed 3 bases, J shed 4 bases, and the junction held 12 bases outside the gene matches. CDR3 DNA sequence: TGTGCCAGCAGCGCGTACCCTAGCGGGGGGGCGGTGGCAGATACGCAGTATTTT. This codes for CASSAYPSGGAVADTQYF.

The V and J genes are TRBV7-2 and TRBJ2-5; maybe TRBD2 (6 bases). V lost 5 bases and J lost 1, with 14 bases in between. Germline CDR1 SGHTA, CDR2 FQGNSA. The CDR3 consists of 15 residues. CDR3 sequence reads: CASSAPGTVQETQYF. CDR3 nucleotides: TGTGCCAGCAGCGCTCCGGGGACTGTCCAAGAGACCCAGTACTTC. Full variable domain (rest looked up from reference TRBV7-2 and TRBJ2-5): GAGVSQSPSNKVTEKGKDVELRCDPISGHTALYWYRQSLGQGLEFLIYFQGNSAPDKSGLPSDRFSAERTGGSVSTLTIQRTQQEDSAVYLCASSAPGTVQETQYFGPGTRLLVL.

The chain joins TRBV18 to TRBJ2-2; D perhaps matches TRBD1 (5 bases). The V end was cut by 0 bases, the J end by 1 base, with 9 bases between. CDR1 and CDR2 (germline): KGHSH, LQKENI. This CDR3 region has 16 residues. The CDR3 DNA reads as TGTGCCAGCTCACCACCAAGGGGTTGGAACACCGGGGAGCTGTTTTTT. This encodes CASSPPRGWNTGELFF.

The chain is built from TRBV7-9 and TRBJ2-1; tentative D call: TRBD2 (6 bases). CDR1 SEHNR and CDR2 FQNEAQ come from the germline V gene (reference sequence). CDR3 length equals 16 residues. Trimming took 3 bases from V and 0 from J, leaving 12 bases between them. The DNA of the CDR3 is TGTGCCAGCAGCTTGTTGTACGGGAGCTCCTACAATGAGCAGTTCTTC. It codes for CASSLLYGSSYNEQFF.

This clone was found once. The chain couples TRBV18 to TRBJ2-5; D remains ambiguous. CDR1 and CDR2 (germline): KGHSH, LQKENI. V gave up 2 bases and J gave up 4 bases, with 2 bases separating them. The CDR3 totals 11 residues. The chain's CDR3 is CASSPGETQYF. The CDR3 bases are TGTGCCAGCTCACCAGGAGAGACCCAGTACTTC.

V gene TRBV6-5 combines with J gene TRBJ1-2, with 7 bases fitting TRBD1. There are 15 residues in the CDR3. CDR1 is MNHEY, CDR2 SVGAGI, per germline. After removal of 4 bases from V and 5 bases from J, the junction contained 10 bases not matched to a gene. The CDR3 nucleotides read TGTGCCAGCAGTTCAGACAGGGATGTGCTGTATGGCTACACCTTC. Translated: CASSSDRDVLYGYTF.

The J gene is TRBJ1-1, the V gene TRBV18, with 11 bases fitting TRBD1. Trimming removed 8 bases from V and 3 bases from J; junction bases left unmatched: 2. The CDR3 loop spans 13 amino acids. Germline V lookup: CDR1 KGHSH, CDR2 LQKENI. The DNA of the CDR3 is TGTGCCAGCCCGGGACAGGGGGACACTGAAGCTTTCTTT. This codes for CASPGQGDTEAFF.

The chain has TRBV30 and TRBJ1-2; the D gene is possibly TRBD1 (6 bases). CDR1 and CDR2 (germline): GTSNPN, SVGIG (reference sequence). This CDR3 is built from 14 residues. The V gene lost 1 base and the J gene lost 8 bases, with 17 bases spanning the gap. The CDR3 loop is CAWSGQQGIHGYTF. CDR3 nucleotides: TGTGCCTGGAGTGGACAACAGGGCATACACGGCTACACCTTC.